One sample yielded the 2 T cell receptor beta chains listed below, sequenced in a study of Ad26.COV2.S vaccination and SARS-CoV-2 variants. Treatment in this sample: around 19 received Ad26.COV2.S at low or high dose, single or two shots; several received placebo; per-sample allocation not given. On day 63 after the first injection, vaccine and placebo recipients gave samples. The method was immunoSEQ multiplex PCR; TCRdb's version includes in-frame clones alone and lacks a portion of them. The repertoire holds hundreds of thousands of clones, with 70% to 90% as singletons. The sample in question was peripheral blood, obtained in a trial of Ad26.COV2.S vaccine versus placebo. All receptors derive from a person between 18 and 60 years old who received the Ad26.COV2.S COVID-19 vaccine or a placebo.

This clone was found once. The V call is TRBV5-6, the J call TRBJ2-2, with D unclear. CDR3 length: 15 residues. V lost 0 bases to trimming and J lost 6 bases, with 12 bases between them. Germline V gene sequence: CDR1 SGHDT, CDR2 YYEEEE. The CDR3 loop reads CASSLVARNPGELFF. CDR3 in DNA: TGTGCCAGCAGCTTGGTTGCTAGAAACCCCGGGGAGCTGTTTTTT.

The chain couples TRBV24-1 to TRBJ2-1, with 12 nucleotides matching TRBD1. This CDR3 has 16 residues. V trimming: 5 bases; J trimming: 9 bases; junction bases outside the gene matches: 10. Germline V gene sequence: CDR1 KGHDR, CDR2 SFDVKD. The CDR3 here is CATSALPGQGAIEQFF. Written as DNA, the CDR3 is TGTGCCACCAGTGCTCTTCCGGGACAGGGGGCCATTGAGCAGTTCTTC.